This T cell receptor beta chain was captured in a study of blood T cell repertoires in COVID-19 (dated by TCRdb to between 2020 and 2021). Turning to the overall study: Collaborator samples came from the United States, Italy and Spain and covered acute and convalescent phases of COVID-19. The material from the prospective study consisted of cDNA or gDNA derived from T cells, B-cell-depleted T cells, or PBMCs. Deeply sampled blood TCRbeta repertoires from subjects exposed to, actively infected with, or recovered from COVID-19 were included in the dataset. A freely available public database, intended as a resource for researchers studying the immune response to SARS-CoV-2, is where the repertoires were released. Samples came from the ongoing ImmuneRACE study (first 160 participants) plus 1,254 subjects from 6 global collaborators. The sample metadata nearly always contained a de-identified subject ID, COVID-19 status, age in years and sex. Where HLA class I and class II types were available, the types were taken from metadata supplied by the sample provider, not from assay-based typing.

CDR1 and CDR2 are read off the germline V gene (reference sequence) as GTSNPN and SVGIG. From cysteine to phenylalanine, the CDR3 is 15 amino acids long. Only CDR3 DNA remains: 45 bases, in frame from the first base. Trimming removed 6 bases from V and 6 bases from J; the gene matches leave 13 bases unexplained. TCRbeta CDR3 regions were amplified from genomic DNA using the immunoSEQ Assay, a bias-controlled multiplex PCR. The paper's processing steps were these. The number of nucleated cells in each sample was estimated by amplification of reference gene primers within the assay. To quantify the absolute abundance of each unique TCRbeta CDR3 rearrangement, sequence reads were collapsed and filtered. Productive Simpson clonality was computed per sample as the square root of Simpson's diversity index over productive rearrangements. Here the immuneACCESS table is served through TCRdb, limited to in-frame sequences with V and J called. Missing clones are a known gap in these copies; in checked studies unresolved V genes cover under half, and the rest lacks a known reason. V, J and clone size are taken as reported in that table, and D and trimming were inferred from the DNA itself. This sample gives 250,000 to 300,000 clones in total; about nine tenths of them show up just once. The ten largest make up around 11% of the sample.

The study at large found these results: Clinical and demographic metadata were provided uncurated, with the amount varying by source and participant.

One collaborating source in Seattle enrolled patients during active infection and followed them longitudinally through the course of disease. The collaborating institutions used their own protocols to collect whole blood in K2EDTA tubes. For TCRbeta analysis, collaborator samples were shipped as frozen whole blood, as isolated PBMCs, or as DNA extracted from either sample type. Points on this clone: It lacks a known antigen. No base qualities exist here, and no much larger clone lies one base off it.

The TCR comes from a woman aged 30 to 39 with COVID-19, enrolled during active disease. The rearrangement joined TRBV30 to TRBJ2-7; 11 central bases correspond to TRBD1. The specimen was peripheral blood. The CDR3 protein sequence reads: CACRPSGTGGLEQYF. The DNA sequence is given as TGTGCCTGTCGCCCGTCCGGGACAGGGGGACTCGAGCAGTACTTC. The full variable domain, with segments outside the CDR3 supplied by the reference TRBV30 and TRBJ2-7 proteins, appears as SQTIHQWPATLVQPVGSPLSLECTVEGTSNPNLYWYRQAAGRGLQLLFYSVGIGQISSEVPQNLSASRPQDRQFILSSKKLLLSDSGFYLCACRPSGTGGLEQYFGPGTRLTVT.